The next 9 T cell receptor beta chains were all read from a single sample in a study of chronic HIV infection and antiretroviral therapy. TCRdb itself ran the 5' RACE reads through MiXCR, one entry per CDR3 protein. The table records roughly 48,000 distinct CDR3 sequences, about 18% of them present only once. The sequenced sample was peripheral blood. The receptors come from an adult who had HIV and had not received antiretroviral therapy, or was an uninfected healthy control (not recorded which).

Only a few counts were recorded for this clonotype. This chain links TRBV28 with TRBJ2-1; tentative D call: TRBD2 (6 bases). Trimming removed 6 bases at V and 10 bases at J, with 16 bases between. The CDR3 consists of 13 residues. CDR1 is MDHEN, CDR2 SYDVKM, per germline. The CDR3 spells CASRPGGSWEQFF. CDR3 DNA sequence: TGTGCCAGCAGACCCGGAGGGAGCTGGGAGCAGTTCTTC.

CDR3 DNA: TGCAGTCCCACAGTTGGGGATACGCAGTATTTT. It codes for CSPTVGDTQYF. The rearrangement joins TRBV20-1 to TRBJ2-3; D ambiguous. The CDR3 extends over 11 amino acids. Germline V gene lookup returns CDR1 DFQATT and CDR2 SNEGSKA (reference sequence). V dropped 8 bases and J dropped 6 bases, with 12 bases sitting between them.

The gene calls are TRBV28 and TRBJ1-4; D ambiguous. Germline lookup yields CDR1 MDHEN and CDR2 SYDVKM. The length of the CDR3 is 13 residues. Trimming took 3 bases from V and 1 from J, leaving 3 bases between them. CDR3 sequence (DNA): TGTGCCAGCAGTTTCTTAACTAATGAAAAACTGTTTTTT. This sequence encodes CASSFLTNEKLFF. The full variable domain, its missing parts supplied by reference TRBV28 and TRBJ1-4, is DVKVTQSSRYLVKRTGEKVFLECVQDMDHENMFWYRQDPGLGLRLIYFSYDVKMKEKGDIPEGYSVSREKKERFSLILESASTNQTSMYLCASSFLTNEKLFFGSGTQLSVL.

The gene calls are TRBV11-2 and TRBJ1-5; the D gene is possibly TRBD1 (6 bases). This CDR3 spans 15 amino acids. Germline CDR1 reads SGHAT; CDR2 reads FQNNGV. Trimming pared 4 bases from V and 4 bases from J, leaving 14 bases between. The CDR3 spells CASSSGAKANQPQHF. CDR3 nucleotides: TGTGCCAGCAGCTCAGGGGCCAAGGCTAATCAGCCCCAGCATTTT.

The CDR3 loop reads CASSESTVSQPQHF. CDR3 sequence (DNA): TGTGCCAGCAGTGAAAGTACAGTTAGTCAGCCCCAGCATTTT. The V gene is TRBV2, the J gene TRBJ1-5; D unresolved. The V end was cut by 2 bases, the J end by 6 bases, with 11 bases between. Germline V gives CDR1 SNHLY, CDR2 FYNNEI. The CDR3 totals 14 residues. Complete variable domain (other parts from reference TRBV2 and TRBJ1-5): EPEVTQTPSHQVTQMGQEVILRCVPISNHLYFYWYRQILGQKVEFLVSFYNNEISEKSEIFDDQFSVERPDGSNFTLKIRSTKLEDSAMYFCASSESTVSQPQHFGDGTRLSIL.

The genes are TRBV20-1 and TRBJ2-7; 10 bases line up with TRBD2. The CDR3 extends over 16 amino acids. V lost 3 bases, J lost 2 bases, and 10 bases stayed unmatched. Per the germline V gene, CDR1 is DFQATT and CDR2 is SNEGSKA (reference sequence). CDR3: CSASLPGTSAPYEQYF. The DNA of the CDR3 is TGCAGTGCTAGTCTACCCGGGACTAGCGCACCCTACGAGCAGTACTTC.

This clonotype showed up just a few times. The J gene is TRBJ2-3, the V gene TRBV29-1; maybe TRBD1 (5 bases). Deletions cut 3 bases from V and 0 bases from J, with 10 bases between. The length of the CDR3 is 14 residues. CDR1 is SQVTM, CDR2 ANQGSEA, per germline. CDR3 nucleotides: TGCAGCGTTGATGGGGCGGACAGCACAGATACGCAGTATTTT. Its protein product is CSVDGADSTDTQYF.

V and J are TRBV19 and TRBJ2-2, with a weak D call TRBD2 (5 bases). The V and J ends lost 7 bases and 4 bases respectively, with 10 bases between them. The germline CDR1 and CDR2 sequences are LNHDA and SQIVND (reference sequence). The CDR3 loop spans 13 amino acids. Here the CDR3 reads CASTASSTGELFF. The CDR3 DNA is TGTGCCAGTACGGCTAGCAGCACCGGGGAGCTGTTTTTT.

With regard to this clonotype: The junction shows a germline mismatch at one end, possibly a read error. The chain employs TRBV20-1 and TRBJ2-1; perhaps TRBD2 as D (6 bases). Germline lookup yields CDR1 DFQATT and CDR2 SNEGSKA (reference sequence). The CDR3 totals 17 residues. In nucleotides, the CDR3 is TGCAGTGCTAGAGATCAGAGCGGGTCAAGCTCCTGCAATGAGCAGTTCTTC. The encoded protein is CSARDQSGSSSCNEQFF.